Listed below are T cell receptor beta chains from one sample, sequenced in a study of blood T cells in healthy people across ages. TCRdb reprocessed the 5' RACE reads with MiXCR, giving one entry per CDR3 protein. This repertoire shows approximately 690,000 distinct CDR3 sequences, less than 45% found once; its top ten account for around 30%. Sequenced input: blood. The origin of the receptors is a man older than 75 in good health. Both conserved end residues are part of each CDR3. A D gene is named only where the DNA matches it firmly. Clone size, where shown, is once, few, many, or a class for clones that have expanded.

D gene	V gene	clone size	J gene	CDR3 DNA	CDR3 protein
.	TRBV4-1	few	TRBJ2-2	TGCGCCAGCAGCCAAAGCCTGCAGGGCAACGGGGAGCTGTTTTTT	CASSQSLQGNGELFF
.	TRBV5-1	few	TRBJ1-5	TGCGCCAGCAGCTTGTCTGGGGTTAGCAATCAGCCCCAGCATTTT	CASSLSGVSNQPQHF
TRBD1	TRBV28	few	TRBJ2-3	TGTGCCAGCAGTTCCCCGGGACAGGGGACAGATACGCAGTATTTT	CASSSPGQGTDTQYF
.	TRBV12-5	.	TRBJ2-7	TGTACCAGGGGCCGAGGGGATGAGCAGTACTTC	CTRGRGDEQYF
.	TRBV7-8	few	TRBJ2-3	TGTGCCAGCAGCTCAAGAGCGGCTACTAGCACAGATACGCAGTATTTT	CASSSRAATSTDTQYF
TRBD2	TRBV7-3	many	TRBJ2-5	TGTGCCAGCAGCTCCCTGACTAGCTCGGGCGAAGAGACCCAGTACTTC	CASSSLTSSGEETQYF
TRBD1	TRBV20-1	few	TRBJ2-1	TGCAGTGCAAGGGGACAGGTAGGAGATGAGCAGTTCTTC	CSARGQVGDEQFF
TRBD1	TRBV15	.	TRBJ2-5	TGTGCCACCAGCAGATCTTCCGGGACAGGGCAAGAGACCCAGTACTTC	CATSRSSGTGQETQYF
.	TRBV29-1	few	TRBJ1-2	TGCAGCGTTGCCGAGACAGGAAATCCCAAGGGCTACACCTTC	CSVAETGNPKGYTF
.	TRBV18	.	TRBJ2-7	TGTGCCAGCTCACCACCGGGCAGGACATCCAACTACGAGCAGTACTTC	CASSPPGRTSNYEQYF
.	TRBV6-2/TRBV6-3	.	TRBJ2-1	TGTGCCAGCAGTGCAACGGGCCACGAGCAGTTCTTC	CASSATGHEQFF
.	TRBV20-1	many	TRBJ1-1	TGCAGTGCTAGAGAAGGGATAGAAGCTTTCTTT	CSAREGIEAFF
.	TRBV4-3	many	TRBJ1-6	TGCGCCAGCAGCCACGATCTAAGGTCACCCCTCCACTTT	CASSHDLRSPLHF
TRBD1	TRBV10-2	.	TRBJ1-5	TGCGCCAGCGGACAGGGGGGCAATCAGCCCCAGCATTTT	CASGQGGNQPQHF
.	TRBV5-1	.	TRBJ2-7	TGCGCCAGCAGTTTTGCTCCTTCTCCAGGGGACTACGAGCAGTACTTC	CASSFAPSPGDYEQYF
.	TRBV6-6	.	TRBJ1-5	TGTGCCAGCAGTTACTCGAATTCCGGACAGCCCCAGCATTTT	CASSYSNSGQPQHF
TRBD1	TRBV2	.	TRBJ1-1	TGTGCCACCGCTGGGACAGGAAAGAAAATGGACACTGAAGCTTTCTTT	CATAGTGKKMDTEAFF
.	TRBV2	.	TRBJ2-3	TGTGCCAGCAGTGGAAGGGCGGCAGGGGGAGGTACGCAGTATTTT	CASSGRAAGGGTQYF
.	TRBV20-1	many	TRBJ1-6	TGCAGTGCTAGAGACCAAGGGTGGGAGGGAACTAATTCACCCCTCCACTTT	CSARDQGWEGTNSPLHF
.	TRBV12-5	many	TRBJ1-1	TGTGCTAGTGGTAGCAGGGTGGACACTGAAGCTTTCTTT	CASGSRVDTEAFF
TRBD1	TRBV14	.	TRBJ2-5	TGTGCCAGCAGCCAAGATCGGACAGGGGGAAAGACCCAGTACTTC	CASSQDRTGGKTQYF
.	TRBV12-3/TRBV12-4	.	TRBJ2-7	TGTGCCAGCAGTTCCAAATACTCAGACAATGAGCAGTACTTC	CASSSKYSDNEQYF
.	TRBV20-1	.	TRBJ1-1	TGCAGTGCTAGAGATGCACAACTAAGGGGAGGCACTGAAGCTTTCTTT	CSARDAQLRGGTEAFF
TRBD1	TRBV29-1	.	TRBJ2-2	TGCAGCGTTGAAGGAGGAATCGGGACAGGGGCGGACACCGGGGAGCTGTTTTTT	CSVEGGIGTGADTGELFF
TRBD2	TRBV7-2	few	TRBJ2-1	TGTGCCAGCAGCTTACGGACTAGCGGCCAGCAGTTCTTC	CASSLRTSGQQFF
TRBD1	TRBV5-1	.	TRBJ2-5	TGCGCCAGCAGGACCGGGACAGGGGTTATCAATGAGCAGTACTTC	CASRTGTGVINEQYF
.	TRBV28	many	TRBJ2-1	TGTGCCAGCAGTTTAGTGTCGGGGGCGAGGGAGGGTGAGCAGTTCTTC	CASSLVSGAREGEQFF
TRBD1	TRBV6-6	once	TRBJ2-7	TGTGCCAGCAGTTACGGTAAAGGGGGCTACGGGCAGTACTTC	CASSYGKGGYGQYF
.	TRBV11-2	.	TRBJ1-2	TGTGCCAGCAGCTTAGGGATTGGGACCCAACGGGGCTACACCTTC	CASSLGIGTQRGYTF
TRBD2	TRBV28	.	TRBJ2-1	TGTGCCAATAGCGGGAGGGCCACCTACAATGAGCAGTTCTTC	CANSGRATYNEQFF
.	TRBV28	.	TRBJ2-1	TGTGCCAGCAGTTTTTCGAACCGGAATGAGCAGTTCTTC	CASSFSNRNEQFF
.	TRBV10-1	.	TRBJ2-5	TGCGCCAGCAGTGAAGGGGCTAGTCGAGAGACCCAGTACTTC	CASSEGASRETQYF
.	TRBV30	.	TRBJ2-5	TGTGCCTGGAGTCAGGCCCCGATCCAAGAGACCCAGTACTTC	CAWSQAPIQETQYF
.	TRBV12-3/TRBV12-4	.	TRBJ2-7	TGTGCCAGCAGTTTGCGTCAGGGATCAAAGACCCGGTACTTC	CASSLRQGSKTRYF
.	TRBV6-2/TRBV6-3	.	TRBJ1-1	TGTGCCAGCAGCCCATCGTGGGCTGAAGCTTTCTTT	CASSPSWAEAFF
.	TRBV27	many	TRBJ2-6	TGTGCCAGCAGTTTCCGGTTAACTATCGACTCTGGGGCCAACGTCCTGACTTTC	CASSFRLTIDSGANVLTF
.	TRBV6-2/TRBV6-3	.	TRBJ2-5	TGTGCCAGCAGTTACTCCCTCCAAGAGACCCAGTACTTC	CASSYSLQETQYF
.	TRBV20-1	few	TRBJ1-6	TGCAGTGCTAGAGACAGTTCGGGGTCACCCCTCCACTTT	CSARDSSGSPLHF
TRBD1	TRBV12-3/TRBV12-4	few	TRBJ2-3	TGTGCCAGCAGTTCGACAGGGGGCAGGGATACGCAGTATTTT	CASSSTGGRDTQYF
.	TRBV6-2/TRBV6-3	few	TRBJ2-7	TGTGCCAGCTCGGGGGCACCCAAGACCGAGCAGTACTTC	CASSGAPKTEQYF
TRBD1	TRBV24-1	few	TRBJ2-1	TGTGCCACCAGCGGGGACAGGAGACGCTCCTACAATGAGCAGTTCTTC	CATSGDRRRSYNEQFF